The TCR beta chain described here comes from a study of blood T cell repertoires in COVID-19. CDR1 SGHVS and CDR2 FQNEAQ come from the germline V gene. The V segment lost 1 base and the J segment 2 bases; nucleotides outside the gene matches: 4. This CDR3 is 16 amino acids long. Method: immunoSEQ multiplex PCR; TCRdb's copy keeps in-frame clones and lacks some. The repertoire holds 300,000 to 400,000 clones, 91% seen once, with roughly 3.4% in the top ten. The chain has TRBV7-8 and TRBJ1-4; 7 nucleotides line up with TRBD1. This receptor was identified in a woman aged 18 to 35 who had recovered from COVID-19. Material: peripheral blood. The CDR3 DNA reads TGTGCCAGCAGCTTAGACGGGGGACAGACTAATGAAAAACTGTTTTTT. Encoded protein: CASSLDGGQTNEKLFF.